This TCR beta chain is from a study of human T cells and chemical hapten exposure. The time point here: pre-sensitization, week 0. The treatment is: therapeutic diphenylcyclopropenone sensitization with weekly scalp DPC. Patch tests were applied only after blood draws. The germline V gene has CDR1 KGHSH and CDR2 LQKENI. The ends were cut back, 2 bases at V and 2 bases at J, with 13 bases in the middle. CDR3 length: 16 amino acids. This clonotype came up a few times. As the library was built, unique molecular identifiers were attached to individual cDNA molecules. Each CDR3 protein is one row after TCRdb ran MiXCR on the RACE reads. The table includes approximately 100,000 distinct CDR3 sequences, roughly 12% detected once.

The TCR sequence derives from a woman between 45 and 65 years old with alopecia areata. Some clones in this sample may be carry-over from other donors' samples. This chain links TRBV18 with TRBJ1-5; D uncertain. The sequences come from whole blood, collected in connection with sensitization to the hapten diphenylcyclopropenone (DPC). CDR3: CASSPRRGEGNQPQHF. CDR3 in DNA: TGTGCCAGCTCACCAAGGCGGGGAGAGGGCAATCAGCCCCAGCATTTT.